Presented here are 26 T cell receptor beta chains from one specimen sequenced in a study of T cell responses to AZD1222 COVID-19 vaccine. TCRdb keeps only in-frame clones here, not all; method: immunoSEQ multiplex PCR. This table has 110,000 to 150,000 clones, around nine tenths appearing once. Sequencing used peripheral blood, obtained on day 0 of AZD1222 vaccination. Receptors were obtained from an adult in good health.

This chain links TRBV30 with TRBJ1-4; 8 bases map to TRBD1. Per germline, CDR1 GTSNPN and CDR2 SVGIG (reference sequence). V trimming: 3 bases; J trimming: 4 bases; junction bases outside the gene matches: 10. This CDR3 has 16 residues. The CDR3 here is CAWRRQGHSFNEKLFF. CDR3 in DNA: TGTGCCTGGAGGCGACAGGGGCACTCCTTTAATGAAAAACTGTTTTTT.

V is TRBV5-1 and J is TRBJ2-7; D call uncertain. Per the germline V gene, CDR1 is SGHRS and CDR2 is YFSETQ. Trimming pared 4 bases from V and 5 bases from J, leaving 16 bases between. The CDR3 sequence is 14 residues long. The CDR3 sequence: CASSPVNSPNEQYF. CDR3 sequence (DNA): TGCGCCAGCAGCCCCGTGAACAGCCCCAACGAGCAGTACTTC.

The V call is TRBV5-6, the J call TRBJ1-2; no clear D gene. The V gene lost 1 base and the J gene lost 3 bases, with 13 bases spanning the gap. This CDR3 has 15 amino acids. CDR1 SGHDT and CDR2 YYEEEE come from the germline V gene. Written as DNA, the CDR3 is TGTGCCAGCAGCTTGTACGGAACGATCGACTATGGCTACACCTTC. Amino acid sequence: CASSLYGTIDYGYTF.

This chain links TRBV4-1 with TRBJ2-5; D unresolved. V was shortened by 1 base and J by 5 bases, with 8 bases between the two germline ends. Germline V gene data show CDR1 as MGHRA and CDR2 as YSYEKL. This CDR3 contains 13 residues. The CDR3 is CASSQVLLETQYF. CDR3 nucleotide sequence: TGCGCCAGCAGCCAAGTTCTTCTCGAGACCCAGTACTTC.

The CDR3 region is CASSERPFTREPEAFF. CDR3 nucleotide sequence: TGTGCCAGCAGCGAGCGACCTTTTACTAGGGAGCCTGAAGCTTTCTTT. J is TRBJ1-1 and V is TRBV9; D is unresolved. The CDR3 spans 16 residues. The V end lost 3 bases, the J end lost 6 bases, and 21 bases lay between the germline ends. The germline gives CDR1 SGDLS, CDR2 YYNGEE.

The rearrangement joins TRBV11-2 to TRBJ2-7; 10 positions match TRBD1. The CDR3 extends over 13 amino acids. Trimming removed 6 bases from V and 3 bases from J; junction bases left unmatched: 2. Germline V lookup: CDR1 SGHAT, CDR2 FQNNGV. The CDR3 here is CASRRTGGYEQYF. The CDR3 DNA reads TGTGCCAGCAGACGGACAGGGGGCTACGAGCAGTACTTC.

DNA of the CDR3: TGTGCCAGCAGCTTAGGACAGGGCGACACCGGGGAGCTGTTTTTT. It translates to CASSLGQGDTGELFF. The chain is built from TRBV11-2 and TRBJ2-2; 7 positions match TRBD1. Looked up from germline, CDR1 is SGHAT and CDR2 is FQNNGV. J gave up 3 bases and V 1 base, and 2 bases lay outside the gene matches. The CDR3 is made up of 15 amino acids. Combining the CDR3 with reference TRBV11-2 and TRBJ2-2 gives the whole variable domain EAGVAQSPRYKIIEKRQSVAFWCNPISGHATLYWYQQILGQGPKLLIQFQNNGVVDDSQLPKDRFSAERLKGVDSTLKIQPAKLEDSAVYLCASSLGQGDTGELFFGEGSRLTVL.

This clone was counted only a few times. The V gene is TRBV7-8, the J gene TRBJ1-5; TRBD1 is a possible D gene (5 bases). The CDR3 runs 15 residues. Germline V gene data show CDR1 as SGHVS and CDR2 as FQNEAQ. Trimming removed 0 bases from V and 0 bases from J, with 6 bases in between. The CDR3 DNA follows: TGTGCCAGCAGCTTAGCTGACAGTAGCAATCAGCCCCAGCATTTT. Amino acids: CASSLADSSNQPQHF.

The chain couples TRBV30 to TRBJ1-1; unclear D gene. CDR1 is GTSNPN, CDR2 SVGIG, per germline (reference sequence). V was shortened by 0 bases and J by 3 bases, with 11 bases between the two germline ends. CDR3 length: 14 residues. CDR3 DNA sequence: TGTGCCTGGAGTGTAGGTTATGGTCACACTGAAGCTTTCTTT. Translating it yields CAWSVGYGHTEAFF.

The V call is TRBV2, the J call TRBJ1-1; D is perhaps TRBD1 (6 bases). Germline CDR1 is SNHLY and CDR2 is FYNNEI. The CDR3 runs 16 residues. Trimming removed 6 bases at V and 4 bases at J, with 21 bases between. CDR3 loop: CASSPLGGPLGTEAFF. The DNA of the CDR3 is TGTGCCAGCAGCCCACTTGGGGGGCCACTGGGCACTGAAGCTTTCTTT. The full variable domain, completed using reference TRBV2 and TRBJ1-1, is EPEVTQTPSHQVTQMGQEVILRCVPISNHLYFYWYRQILGQKVEFLVSFYNNEISEKSEIFDDQFSVERPDGSNFTLKIRSTKLEDSAMYFCASSPLGGPLGTEAFFGQGTRLTVV.

V is TRBV2 and J is TRBJ2-7; D possibly corresponds to TRBD2 (6 bases). V gave up 7 bases and J gave up 2 bases, with 27 bases separating them. Germline loops: CDR1 SNHLY, CDR2 FYNNEI. The CDR3 has 18 residues. In nucleotides, the CDR3 is TGTGCCAGCAAAGCGCCAAGTGTTCAGGCGGGGATACCCTACGAGCAGTACTTC. Its translation is CASKAPSVQAGIPYEQYF.

This clone was counted between two and nine times. CDR3 DNA sequence: TGCAGCGTTAAGTCGTTTGCGGGGAGCTCCTACGAGCAGTACTTC. Its translation is CSVKSFAGSSYEQYF. The chain joins TRBV29-1 to TRBJ2-7; a possible D gene is TRBD2 (6 bases). CDR1 SQVTM and CDR2 ANQGSEA come from the germline V gene. There are 15 residues in the CDR3. Deletions cut 5 bases from V and 0 bases from J, with 17 bases between.

The chain carries TRBV24-1 and TRBJ2-1; D could derive from TRBD1 or TRBD2 (5 bases each). V was trimmed by 2 bases and J by 0 bases, leaving 10 bases between them. The CDR3 spans 16 residues. CDR1 is KGHDR, CDR2 SFDVKD, per germline. CDR3 coding DNA: TGTGCCACCAGTGATTCCGGGACCAGCTCCTACAATGAGCAGTTCTTC. Translation gives CATSDSGTSSYNEQFF.

This chain uses TRBV27 with TRBJ1-1, with 7 bases fitting TRBD1. Germline loops: CDR1 MNHEY, CDR2 SMNVEV (reference sequence). V lost 7 bases to trimming and J lost 0 bases; unmatched junction nucleotides: 5. The CDR3 is 14 residues long. The CDR3 DNA reads TGTGCCAGCACCGCGACAGGGATGAACACTGAAGCTTTCTTT. It encodes CASTATGMNTEAFF.

The CDR3 bases are TGCGCCAGCAGCCTGGGACAGGGAACCATGAACACTGAAGCTTTCTTT. It yields the protein CASSLGQGTMNTEAFF. V and J are TRBV4-1 and TRBJ1-1, with TRBD1 matching 9 bases. The CDR3 runs to 16 residues. Germline-derived CDR1 and CDR2 are MGHRA and YSYEKL. V dropped 4 bases and J dropped 0; count of bases not matched to a gene: 6.

The chain recombines TRBV6-4 with TRBJ1-2, with D possibly being TRBD1 (5 bases). The CDR3 totals 14 residues. The germline V gene encodes CDR1 MRHNA and CDR2 SNTAGT. Trimming cost V 5 bases and J 4 bases, with 14 bases left between them. In nucleotides, the CDR3 is TGTGCCAGCAGTTTAGAGGGGATCGGCTATGGCTACACCTTC. It codes for CASSLEGIGYGYTF.

V and J are TRBV29-1 and TRBJ2-5; weak D call: TRBD2 (6 bases). This CDR3 region has 16 residues. Looked up from germline, CDR1 is SQVTM and CDR2 is ANQGSEA. The V end lost 0 bases, the J end lost 5 bases, and 19 bases lay between the germline ends. CDR3 loop: CSVEDGFSGARETQYF. The DNA for the CDR3 is TGCAGCGTTGAAGATGGGTTTAGCGGTGCTCGGGAGACCCAGTACTTC.

The chain carries TRBV6-4 and TRBJ2-3, with 9 bases lining up with TRBD1. The CDR3 is 15 amino acids. The J segment lost 5 bases and the V segment lost 6 bases, leaving 9 bases of the junction unmatched. The V gene's germline CDR1 is MRHNA and CDR2 SNTAGT. This CDR3 reads CASSQRTGEGDTQYF. The CDR3 DNA is TGTGCCAGCAGCCAACGGACAGGGGAAGGAGATACGCAGTATTTT.

V usage is TRBV30 and J usage is TRBJ2-3; 8 positions agree with TRBD2. Germline V gene data show CDR1 as GTSNPN and CDR2 as SVGIG (reference sequence). The CDR3 has 13 residues. V was clipped by 3 bases and J by 4 bases; unmatched bases: 3. CDR3 amino acids: CAWSGGGPDTQYF. The DNA of the CDR3 is TGTGCCTGGAGCGGGGGGGGCCCAGATACGCAGTATTTT. The full variable domain, completed using reference TRBV30 and TRBJ2-3, is SQTIHQWPATLVQPVGSPLSLECTVEGTSNPNLYWYRQAAGRGLQLLFYSVGIGQISSEVPQNLSASRPQDRQFILSSKKLLLSDSGFYLCAWSGGGPDTQYFGPGTRLTVL.

This chain connects TRBV7-2 to TRBJ1-5, with unresolved D. This CDR3 spans 13 amino acids. Germline loops: CDR1 SGHTA, CDR2 FQGNSA. V dropped 5 bases and J dropped 4 bases, with 9 bases sitting between them. The DNA for the CDR3 is TGTGCCAGCAGCACCAGAGGAAATCAGCCCCAGCATTTT. It is translated as CASSTRGNQPQHF.

The chain couples TRBV6-1 to TRBJ1-5, with D tentatively TRBD1 (6 bases). CDR1 and CDR2 (germline): MNHNS, SASEGT. Trimming stripped 1 base from V and 4 bases from J, with 17 bases between. The CDR3 is made up of 17 amino acids. CDR3: CASSEERRQARNQPQHF. CDR3 in DNA: TGTGCCAGCAGTGAAGAGAGACGACAGGCCCGAAATCAGCCCCAGCATTTT.

The chain has TRBV7-2 and TRBJ1-2, with D unresolved. CDR3 length: 16 residues. Germline V CDR1 and CDR2: SGHTA, FQGNSA. Trimming removed 4 bases at V and 1 base at J, with 16 bases between. CDR3 nucleotides: TGTGCCAGCAGCTGGGATGCCTGGGAGGGTAACTATGGCTACACCTTC. Residues: CASSWDAWEGNYGYTF. Based on the CDR3 plus reference TRBV7-2 and TRBJ1-2, the full variable domain is GAGVSQSPSNKVTEKGKDVELRCDPISGHTALYWYRQSLGQGLEFLIYFQGNSAPDKSGLPSDRFSAERTGGSVSTLTIQRTQQEDSAVYLCASSWDAWEGNYGYTFGSGTRLTVV.

CDR3 amino acids: CASTVKGVNEKLFF. DNA of the CDR3: TGTGCCAGTACCGTTAAGGGAGTTAATGAAAAACTGTTTTTT. The rearrangement links TRBV19 to TRBJ1-4, with D unresolved. The germline V gene encodes CDR1 LNHDA and CDR2 SQIVND (reference sequence). V lost 7 bases and J 4 bases, leaving 13 bases between the germline ends. The CDR3 spans 14 residues.

The genes are TRBV19 and TRBJ1-3; 8 bases are shared with TRBD1. The germline CDR1 and CDR2 sequences are LNHDA and SQIVND (reference sequence). V was pared by 7 bases and J by 2 bases, with 16 bases of the junction left unmatched. The CDR3 is 18 residues long. CDR3 sequence reads: CASNTYVGQGGTGNTIYF. The CDR3 DNA is TGTGCCAGTAACACATACGTCGGACAGGGAGGAACTGGAAACACCATATATTTT.

This chain joins TRBV18 and TRBJ1-1; 8 bases are shared with TRBD1. The germline CDR1 and CDR2 sequences are KGHSH and LQKENI. The CDR3 has 15 residues. V trimming: 4 bases; J trimming: 4 bases; junction bases outside the gene matches: 8. The CDR3 DNA reads as TGTGCCAGCTCACTTACGACAGGGGTGGTCACTGAAGCTTTCTTT. Amino acids: CASSLTTGVVTEAFF.

This chain uses TRBV6-5 with TRBJ2-5; possible D gene TRBD1, 6 bases. V was trimmed by 3 bases and J by 1 base, leaving 12 bases between them. The CDR3 spans 15 residues. Looked up from germline, CDR1 is MNHEY and CDR2 is SVGAGI. As DNA, the CDR3 is TGTGCCAGCAGTTATGGGGACACCCCCCAAGAGACCCAGTACTTC. As protein: CASSYGDTPQETQYF.